This T cell receptor beta chain appears in the sequencing data of a study of PD-1 blockade in classical Hodgkin lymphoma. Study-wide context: It was nivolumab at 3 mg/kg, given intravenously every 2 weeks, that patients received. Study-level findings and limits: By C4D1, CD4+ diversity increased significantly, especially in complete responders.

Germline V lookup: CDR1 SGDLS, CDR2 YYNGEE. This CDR3 is built from 15 residues. The trim removed 0 bases at V and 4 bases at J, leaving 4 bases unmatched. Here immunoSEQ multiplex PCR was the method, and the copy in TCRdb shows in-frame clones only, minus some. The data show around 400 clones, with more than 60% seen just once and roughly 35% held by the top ten. Remarks on this clone: Its antigen is not identified.

Each patient's relapse followed autologous stem cell transplantation, and brentuximab vedotin exposure varied. CD8+ T cells were isolated from thawed PBMCs by magnetic negative selection. Sequencing was performed on CD8+ T cells from blood, taken at baseline. The clonotype was recovered from a human donor with classical Hodgkin lymphoma. The chain uses TRBV9 and TRBJ2-1, with TRBD2 matching over 7 bases. The CDR3 loop is CASSVGGGEYNEQFF. CDR3 sequence (DNA): TGTGCCAGCAGCGTAGGCGGGGGAGAGTACAATGAGCAGTTCTTC.